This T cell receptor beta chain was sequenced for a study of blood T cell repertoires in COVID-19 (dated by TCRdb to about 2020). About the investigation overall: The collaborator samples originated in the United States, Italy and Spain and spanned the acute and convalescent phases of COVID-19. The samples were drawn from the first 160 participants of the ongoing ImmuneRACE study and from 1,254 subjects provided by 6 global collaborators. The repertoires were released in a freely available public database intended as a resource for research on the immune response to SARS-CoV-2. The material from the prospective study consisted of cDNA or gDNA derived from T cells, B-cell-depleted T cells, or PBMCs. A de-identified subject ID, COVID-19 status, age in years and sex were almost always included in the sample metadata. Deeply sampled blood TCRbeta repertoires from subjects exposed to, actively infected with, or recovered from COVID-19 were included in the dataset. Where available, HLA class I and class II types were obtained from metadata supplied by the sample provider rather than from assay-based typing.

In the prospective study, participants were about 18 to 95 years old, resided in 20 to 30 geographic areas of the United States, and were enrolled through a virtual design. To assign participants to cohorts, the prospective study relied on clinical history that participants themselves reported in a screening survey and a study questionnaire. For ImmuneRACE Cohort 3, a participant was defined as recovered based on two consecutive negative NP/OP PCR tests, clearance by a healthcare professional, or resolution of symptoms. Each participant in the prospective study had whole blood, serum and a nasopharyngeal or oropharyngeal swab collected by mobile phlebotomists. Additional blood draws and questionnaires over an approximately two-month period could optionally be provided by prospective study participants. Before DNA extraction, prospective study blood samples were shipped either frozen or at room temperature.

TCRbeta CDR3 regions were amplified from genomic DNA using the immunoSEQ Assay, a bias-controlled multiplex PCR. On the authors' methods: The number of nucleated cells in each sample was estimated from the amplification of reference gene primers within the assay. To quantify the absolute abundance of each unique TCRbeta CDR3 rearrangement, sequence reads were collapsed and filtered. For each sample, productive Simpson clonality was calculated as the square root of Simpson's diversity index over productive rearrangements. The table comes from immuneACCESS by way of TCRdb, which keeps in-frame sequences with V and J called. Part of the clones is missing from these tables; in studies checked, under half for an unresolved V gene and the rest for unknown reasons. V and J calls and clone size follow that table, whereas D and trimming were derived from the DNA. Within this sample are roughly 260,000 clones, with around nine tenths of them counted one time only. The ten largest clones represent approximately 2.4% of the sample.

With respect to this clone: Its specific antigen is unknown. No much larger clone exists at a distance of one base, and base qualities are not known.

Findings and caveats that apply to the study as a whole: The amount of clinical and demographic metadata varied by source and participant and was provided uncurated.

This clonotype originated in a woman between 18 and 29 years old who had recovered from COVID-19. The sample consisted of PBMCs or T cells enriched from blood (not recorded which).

The sequence in DNA is TGTGCCAGCAGCTACCGCCCCCAGGACGAGCAGTACTTC. The encoded protein is CASSYRPQDEQYF. The chain is encoded by TRBV7-9 joined to TRBJ2-7, with the D gene call left open. V sheds 4 bases and J sheds 5 bases, leaving 12 bases between their ends. The germline V gene (reference sequence) sets CDR1 to SEHNR and CDR2 to FQNEAQ. The CDR3 covers 13 residues, taking in both the cysteine and the phenylalanine. CDR3 DNA is the only sequence kept; it has 39 bases, read in frame from the first base.